The rows below give T cell receptor beta chains drawn from one sample of a study of shared clonotypes between healthy human individuals. Repertoires were generated with immunoSEQ multiplex PCR, while TCRdb's copy carries only in-frame clones and drops some. Here the sample spans over 95,000 clones, about 63% being singletons. Specimen: memory CD8+ T cells sorted from blood. The source is a woman aged 25 to 45 in good health. Both conserved end residues are part of each CDR3. The D gene is left open where the match is weak. Not all rows give a size; the values are once, few, many and, for expanded clones, a class.

clone size: .; D gene: TRBD1; V gene: TRBV2; J gene: TRBJ1-2; CDR3 protein: CASRETGYGYTF; CDR3 DNA: TGTGCCAGCAGGGAGACAGGGTATGGCTACACCTTC
clone size: many; D gene: .; V gene: TRBV7-8; J gene: TRBJ2-5; CDR3 protein: CASSRRLSAEQYF; CDR3 DNA: TGTGCCAGCAGCCGTCGACTGAGTGCGGAGCAGTACTTC
clone size: once; D gene: .; V gene: TRBV28; J gene: TRBJ2-2; CDR3 protein: CASKEGAQSGELFF; CDR3 DNA: TGTGCCAGCAAAGAGGGAGCCCAGTCCGGGGAGCTGTTTTTT
clone size: many; D gene: .; V gene: TRBV15; J gene: TRBJ1-3; CDR3 protein: CATSRTTGNTIYF; CDR3 DNA: TGTGCCACCAGCAGAACCACCGGAAACACCATATATTTT
clone size: .; D gene: .; V gene: TRBV6-5; J gene: TRBJ2-7; CDR3 protein: CASSEGEKDEQYF; CDR3 DNA: TGTGCCAGCAGTGAAGGGGAAAAGGACGAGCAGTACTTC
clone size: once; D gene: TRBD1; V gene: TRBV28; J gene: TRBJ2-6; CDR3 protein: CASTPWDRSSGANVLTF; CDR3 DNA: TGTGCCAGCACCCCGTGGGACAGGTCCTCTGGGGCCAACGTCCTGACTTTC
clone size: .; D gene: .; V gene: TRBV5-1; J gene: TRBJ1-2; CDR3 protein: CASSSDSYGYTF; CDR3 DNA: TGCGCCAGCAGCTCGGACAGCTATGGCTACACCTTC
clone size: .; D gene: .; V gene: TRBV7-9; J gene: TRBJ1-2; CDR3 protein: CASSHGTHYGYTF; CDR3 DNA: TGTGCCAGCAGCCACGGGACACACTATGGCTACACCTTC
clone size: .; D gene: .; V gene: TRBV7-3; J gene: TRBJ1-2; CDR3 protein: CASSLTDKTEYTF; CDR3 DNA: TGTGCCAGCAGCTTAACAGATAAAACCGAGTACACCTTC
clone size: once; D gene: TRBD2; V gene: TRBV16; J gene: TRBJ2-7; CDR3 protein: CASSQRLATSYEQYF; CDR3 DNA: TGTGCCAGCAGCCAAAGACTAGCGACCTCCTACGAGCAGTACTTC
clone size: .; D gene: TRBD1; V gene: TRBV27; J gene: TRBJ1-5; CDR3 protein: CASSSSDFRQGVSNQPQHF; CDR3 DNA: TGTGCCAGCAGTTCGTCCGATTTTCGACAGGGGGTTAGCAATCAGCCCCAGCATTTT
clone size: .; D gene: .; V gene: TRBV20-1; J gene: TRBJ2-7; CDR3 protein: CSARNGYEQYF; CDR3 DNA: TGCAGTGCCAGGAACGGCTACGAGCAGTACTTC
clone size: .; D gene: .; V gene: TRBV29-1; J gene: TRBJ2-1; CDR3 protein: CSVHSVLGNEQFF; CDR3 DNA: TGCAGCGTTCACTCCGTCCTGGGAAATGAGCAGTTCTTC
clone size: many; D gene: TRBD1; V gene: TRBV7-9; J gene: TRBJ1-5; CDR3 protein: CASSLDRTGICIEPQHF; CDR3 DNA: TGTGCCAGCAGCTTAGACCGGACAGGGATTTGTATCGAGCCCCAGCATTTT
clone size: .; D gene: TRBD1; V gene: TRBV7-2; J gene: TRBJ2-2; CDR3 protein: CASSWETGPFIGELFF; CDR3 DNA: TGTGCCAGCAGCTGGGAGACAGGGCCGTTCATCGGGGAGCTGTTTTTT
clone size: .; D gene: .; V gene: TRBV11-2; J gene: TRBJ1-2; CDR3 protein: CASSSREYSYGYTF; CDR3 DNA: TGTGCCAGCAGCTCCAGAGAGTACTCCTATGGCTACACCTTC
clone size: .; D gene: .; V gene: TRBV15; J gene: TRBJ2-5; CDR3 protein: CATSSRDGQETQYF; CDR3 DNA: TGTGCCACCAGCAGTCGGGACGGCCAAGAGACCCAGTACTTC
clone size: .; D gene: TRBD1; V gene: TRBV19; J gene: TRBJ2-7; CDR3 protein: CAYPRTGSTYEQYF; CDR3 DNA: TGTGCCTATCCACGGACAGGCAGTACCTACGAGCAGTACTTC
clone size: .; D gene: .; V gene: TRBV7-2; J gene: TRBJ1-2; CDR3 protein: CASSLTRGHLYGYTF; CDR3 DNA: TGTGCCAGCAGCTTAACCCGTGGACATTTGTATGGCTACACCTTC
clone size: .; D gene: .; V gene: TRBV7-8; J gene: TRBJ2-7; CDR3 protein: CASGGISISYEQYF; CDR3 DNA: TGTGCCAGCGGGGGGATCTCCATCTCCTACGAGCAGTACTTC
clone size: few; D gene: TRBD2; V gene: TRBV2; J gene: TRBJ2-2; CDR3 protein: CASSVGTAGLAGVRELFF; CDR3 DNA: TGTGCCAGCAGTGTAGGGACCGCGGGACTAGCGGGGGTCCGGGAGCTGTTTTTT
clone size: .; D gene: TRBD2; V gene: TRBV12-5; J gene: TRBJ2-7; CDR3 protein: CASGSIAGAYPGFGEQYF; CDR3 DNA: TGTGCTAGTGGTTCCATAGCGGGAGCCTACCCCGGATTTGGTGAGCAGTACTTC
clone size: .; D gene: .; V gene: TRBV6-4; J gene: TRBJ2-7; CDR3 protein: CASSYTTERQNEQYF; CDR3 DNA: TGTGCCAGCAGTTACACTACCGAAAGACAGAACGAGCAGTACTTC
clone size: .; D gene: .; V gene: TRBV28; J gene: TRBJ2-7; CDR3 protein: CASSLFGGEQYF; CDR3 DNA: TGTGCCAGCAGTTTGTTCGGCGGCGAGCAGTACTTC
clone size: few; D gene: .; V gene: TRBV6-5; J gene: TRBJ2-1; CDR3 protein: CASGEYNEQFF; CDR3 DNA: TGTGCTAGTGGCGAATACAATGAGCAGTTCTTC
clone size: .; D gene: .; V gene: TRBV21-1; J gene: TRBJ1-2; CDR3 protein: CASSKRFKGNQNYGYTF; CDR3 DNA: TGTGCCAGCAGCAAGCGATTCAAGGGGAATCAAAACTATGGCTACACCTTC
clone size: .; D gene: TRBD2; V gene: TRBV27; J gene: TRBJ2-7; CDR3 protein: CASSPDATSGRHYEQYF; CDR3 DNA: TGTGCCAGCAGTCCAGACGCCACTAGCGGGAGACACTACGAGCAGTACTTC
clone size: .; D gene: .; V gene: TRBV6-4; J gene: TRBJ2-2; CDR3 protein: CASSDGVGTGELFF; CDR3 DNA: TGTGCCAGCAGTGACGGAGTTGGGACCGGGGAGCTGTTTTTT
clone size: .; D gene: .; V gene: TRBV6-5; J gene: TRBJ2-7; CDR3 protein: CASSPELVSRSSQYF; CDR3 DNA: TGTGCCAGCAGTCCCGAATTAGTTAGTAGGTCTTCGCAGTACTTC
clone size: .; D gene: .; V gene: TRBV7-8; J gene: TRBJ1-2; CDR3 protein: CASSLAGGLDGYTF; CDR3 DNA: TGTGCCAGCAGCTTAGCCGGAGGCCTCGATGGCTACACCTTC
clone size: few; D gene: TRBD2; V gene: TRBV7-6; J gene: TRBJ2-7; CDR3 protein: CASSLRPGTTYEQYF; CDR3 DNA: TGTGCCAGCAGCTTAAGGCCCGGGACTACTTACGAGCAGTACTTC
clone size: few; D gene: TRBD2; V gene: TRBV5-1; J gene: TRBJ2-2; CDR3 protein: CASRSLLAGDDTGELFF; CDR3 DNA: TGCGCCAGCAGATCTCTCCTAGCGGGAGATGACACCGGGGAGCTGTTTTTT
clone size: .; D gene: TRBD1; V gene: TRBV7-2; J gene: TRBJ2-4; CDR3 protein: CASRPGQALAKNIQYF; CDR3 DNA: TGTGCCAGCAGGCCTGGACAGGCCCTAGCCAAAAACATTCAGTACTTC
clone size: .; D gene: .; V gene: TRBV9; J gene: TRBJ1-2; CDR3 protein: CASSVEVGANYGYTF; CDR3 DNA: TGTGCCAGCAGCGTAGAAGTGGGGGCGAACTATGGCTACACCTTC
clone size: .; D gene: .; V gene: TRBV5-6; J gene: TRBJ2-3; CDR3 protein: CASSLGLRPDTQYF; CDR3 DNA: TGTGCCAGCAGCTTGGGCCTTCGTCCAGATACGCAGTATTTT
clone size: .; D gene: .; V gene: TRBV28; J gene: TRBJ1-2; CDR3 protein: CASSLLRWNYGYTF; CDR3 DNA: TGTGCCAGCAGTTTATTGCGGTGGAACTATGGCTACACCTTC
clone size: .; D gene: .; V gene: TRBV10-3; J gene: TRBJ1-2; CDR3 protein: CATPSTGGANGYTF; CDR3 DNA: TGTGCCACCCCAAGTACCGGCGGTGCCAATGGCTACACCTTC
clone size: .; D gene: TRBD2; V gene: TRBV15; J gene: TRBJ2-3; CDR3 protein: CATGPGTSGRDTQYF; CDR3 DNA: TGTGCCACAGGTCCCGGGACTAGCGGGAGGGATACGCAGTATTTT
clone size: .; D gene: TRBD2; V gene: TRBV19; J gene: TRBJ2-4; CDR3 protein: CASSFGLAGVRGNIQYF; CDR3 DNA: TGTGCCAGTAGTTTCGGGCTAGCGGGAGTGAGGGGAAACATTCAGTACTTC
clone size: .; D gene: .; V gene: TRBV11-2; J gene: TRBJ2-4; CDR3 protein: CASSLGGRGPFQYF; CDR3 DNA: TGTGCCAGCAGCTTAGGGGGACGGGGGCCCTTTCAGTACTTC
clone size: .; D gene: TRBD2; V gene: TRBV25-1; J gene: TRBJ2-7; CDR3 protein: CASSGNSGSNYEQYF; CDR3 DNA: TGTGCCAGCAGTGGAAATAGCGGGAGTAACTACGAGCAGTACTTC
clone size: .; D gene: .; V gene: TRBV5-6; J gene: TRBJ1-5; CDR3 protein: CASSLFAPAF; CDR3 DNA: TGTGCCAGCAGCTTGTTCGCCCCAGCATTT
clone size: .; D gene: .; V gene: TRBV2; J gene: TRBJ2-4; CDR3 protein: CANLRADSKNIQYF; CDR3 DNA: TGTGCCAACCTCCGCGCGGACTCCAAAAACATTCAGTACTTC
clone size: .; D gene: .; V gene: TRBV9; J gene: TRBJ1-2; CDR3 protein: CASSGYRDYGYTF; CDR3 DNA: TGTGCCAGCAGCGGTTACAGGGACTATGGCTACACCTTC
clone size: .; D gene: TRBD2; V gene: TRBV25-1; J gene: TRBJ2-3; CDR3 protein: CASTPLAGVEDTQYF; CDR3 DNA: TGTGCCAGCACCCCTCTAGCGGGAGTGGAAGATACGCAGTATTTT